The 18 T cell receptor beta chains presented below share a single source sample, sequenced in a study of CD8+ T cells in alopecia areata. Extracted RNA was reverse transcribed into cDNA, the sequencing template. The protocol was immunoSEQ multiplex PCR, while the TCRdb copy is restricted to in-frame clones and leaves out a portion. This sample yields some 200,000 clones, of which 40% to 55% are seen a single time; around 3% belongs to the top ten. Treatment here: oral pan-JAK inhibitor, 5-10 mg twice daily. Specimen: CD4+ T cells sorted from blood, collected around week 36, from a patient treated with tofacitinib. The receptor source for this set is a human donor with alopecia areata.

The chain is built from TRBV6-6 and TRBJ1-4; D not resolved. CDR3 length: 14 residues. Trimming shortened V by 2 bases and J by 11 bases, and 15 bases separated the two germline ends. Germline CDR1 and CDR2: MNHNY and SVGAGI (reference sequence). The CDR3 loop is CASSYPDLAGKLFF. As DNA, the CDR3 is TGTGCCAGCAGTTACCCCGACCTAGCCGGGAAACTGTTTTTT.

This chain uses TRBV5-1 with TRBJ1-1, with a weak D call TRBD1 (6 bases). The germline V gene encodes CDR1 SGHRS and CDR2 YFSETQ. Trimming cost V 0 bases and J 11 bases, with 17 bases left between them. The CDR3 has 14 amino acids. The CDR3 nucleotides read TGCGCCAGCAGCTTGGTTGCTAACAAGGGGGAGGCTTTCTTT. The encoded protein is CASSLVANKGEAFF.

The chain carries TRBV5-1 and TRBJ2-1; TRBD2 might be the D (5 bases). CDR1 is SGHRS and CDR2 is YFSETQ in the germline V gene. Deletions cut 1 base from V and 6 bases from J, with 17 bases between. The CDR3 is 16 residues long. This CDR3 is CASSLNTGSGGNEQFF. Here the CDR3 DNA reads TGCGCCAGCAGCTTGAATACGGGGTCCGGCGGCAATGAGCAGTTCTTC.

This clone was observed a single time. V is TRBV2 and J is TRBJ2-7, with TRBD1 identical over 7 bases. The CDR3 contains 12 residues. CDR1 SNHLY and CDR2 FYNNEI come from the germline V gene. Trimming cost V 5 bases and J 3 bases; bases outside gene matches: 1. Here the CDR3 DNA reads TGTGCCAGCAGTCGGGACAGCTACGAGCAGTACTTC. Translated: CASSRDSYEQYF.

The V call is TRBV29-1, the J call TRBJ2-3; D is undetermined. CDR1 and CDR2 from the germline V gene are SQVTM and ANQGSEA. The CDR3 is 13 residues long. V lost 3 bases, J lost 4 bases, and 11 bases lay in between. The DNA of the CDR3 is TGCAGCGTTGATTTGGGTCGGGCAGATACGCAGTATTTT. Residues: CSVDLGRADTQYF.

There are a few counts of this clone. V gene TRBV25-1 combines with J gene TRBJ1-1; the D is unclear. Germline V gene sequence: CDR1 MGHDK, CDR2 SYGVNS. The CDR3 covers 15 residues. V dropped 0 bases and J dropped 2 bases, with 10 bases sitting between them. The DNA for the CDR3 is TGTGCCAGCAGTGAATACGGCAGCGAAAACACTGAAGCTTTCTTT. Its translation: CASSEYGSENTEAFF.

This clone turned up a few times. The chain is built from TRBV10-3 and TRBJ1-3; D is uncertain. Germline CDR1 reads ENHRY; CDR2 reads SYGVKD. This CDR3 region has 15 residues. V lost 0 bases and J 0 bases, leaving 6 bases between the germline ends. CDR3 in DNA: TGTGCCATCAGTGAGTCCTTACTCTCTGGAAACACCATATATTTT. Translating gives CAISESLLSGNTIYF.

J is TRBJ2-3 and V is TRBV29-1, with no clear D. This CDR3 comprises 12 residues. Germline CDR1 SQVTM, CDR2 ANQGSEA. The V end was cut by 3 bases, the J end by 10 bases, with 14 bases between. The CDR3 DNA is TGCAGCGTTGACCCCACCTTCGACGCGCAGTATTTT. Translated, it gives CSVDPTFDAQYF.

This chain connects TRBV6-5 to TRBJ1-2; D gene unclear. The CDR3 runs 13 residues. CDR1 and CDR2 (germline): MNHEY, SVGAGI. V shed 0 bases and J shed 7 bases, with 9 bases lying between them. In nucleotides, the CDR3 is TGTGCCAGCAGTTACTCGACTTTGTCTGGCTACACCTTC. Amino acid sequence: CASSYSTLSGYTF.

The chain recombines TRBV4-2 with TRBJ2-1; 8 nucleotides align to TRBD1. V trimming: 4 bases; J trimming: 8 bases; junction bases outside the gene matches: 13. This CDR3 region has 16 residues. The germline V gene encodes CDR1 LGHNA and CDR2 YNFKEQ. DNA of the CDR3: TGTGCCAGCAGCCCCGCTCGTGGACAGGGAGGACATGAGCAGTTCTTC. It translates to CASSPARGQGGHEQFF.

The chain recombines TRBV7-2 with TRBJ2-1; D is unresolved. The CDR3 covers 17 residues. V was pared by 2 bases and J by 0 bases, with 14 bases between. CDR1 and CDR2 (germline): SGHTA, FQGNSA. In DNA, the CDR3 is TGTGCCAGCAGCTTACTAGGCGCCCGCGGCTCCTACAATGAGCAGTTCTTC. This encodes CASSLLGARGSYNEQFF.

A word on this clone: One end of the junction varies from germline; a read error may be responsible. The V and J genes are TRBV14 and TRBJ2-4, with 7 bases aligning to TRBD1. This CDR3 is built from 12 residues. Germline V gene data show CDR1 as SGHDN and CDR2 as FVKESK. The CDR3 sequence: CASSHTDRVKDF. Written as DNA, the CDR3 is TGTGCCAGCAGCCATACAGACAGGGTAAAGGACTTC. Together with reference TRBV14 and TRBJ2-4, the CDR3 gives the full variable domain: EAGVTQFPSHSVIEKGQTVTLRCDPISGHDNLYWYRRVMGKEIKFLLHFVKESKQDESGMPNNRFLAERTGGTYSTLKVQPAELEDSGVYFCASSHTDRVKDFGAGTRLSVL.

In nucleotides, the CDR3 is TGTGCCAGCAACTCCGGGGGGCCCCTGGGTGGCTACACCTTC. Its protein product is CASNSGGPLGGYTF. The chain links TRBV7-2 to TRBJ1-2, with D possibly TRBD1 on 6 matching bases. Trimming took off 7 bases at V and 7 bases at J, with 19 bases between the two ends. The CDR3 loop spans 14 amino acids. CDR1 and CDR2 from the germline V gene are SGHTA and FQGNSA.

The chain has TRBV5-6 and TRBJ2-7; 7 bases agree with TRBD2. This CDR3 contains 14 residues. Germline CDR1 SGHDT, CDR2 YYEEEE. The junction had 1 base not matched to a gene; V was cut back by 1 base and J by 0 bases. The CDR3 DNA follows: TGTGCCAGCAGCTTGTCTAGCGGCTCCTACGAGCAGTACTTC. Its translation is CASSLSSGSYEQYF.

V and J are TRBV4-1 and TRBJ1-4; 10 nucleotides agree with TRBD1. The germline CDR1 and CDR2 sequences are MGHRA and YSYEKL. Trimming took 4 bases from V and 7 from J; bases not matched to a gene: 9. This CDR3 contains 16 residues. The CDR3 here is CASSPSPTGGGEKLFF. CDR3 bases: TGCGCCAGCAGCCCCAGCCCGACAGGGGGCGGTGAAAAACTGTTTTTT.

Note on this clone: The same CDR3 is also encoded by other DNA sequences in this sample. The rearrangement uses TRBV5-1 and TRBJ2-7; no firm D call. The V gene's germline CDR1 is SGHRS and CDR2 YFSETQ. The CDR3 extends over 13 amino acids. The V end was cut by 0 bases, the J end by 2 bases, with 6 bases between. CDR3 protein: CASSLDRTYEQYF. The CDR3 region has the DNA TGCGCCAGCAGCTTGGATCGAACCTACGAGCAGTACTTC.

There are a few counts of this clone. The chain has TRBV13 and TRBJ1-1; D call uncertain. The CDR3 spans 14 residues. Germline assignment: CDR1 PRHDT and CDR2 FYEKMQ (reference sequence). The V end lost 0 bases, the J end lost 4 bases, and 9 bases lay between the germline ends. CDR3 in DNA: TGTGCCAGCAGCTTAGGGATTCGGGGCACTGAAGCTTTCTTT. It codes for CASSLGIRGTEAFF.

V gene TRBV27 combines with J gene TRBJ2-1; 7 nucleotides match TRBD2. Trimming cost V 3 bases and J 7 bases; bases outside gene matches: 6. Germline-derived CDR1 and CDR2 are MNHEY and SMNVEV (reference sequence). CDR3 length: 14 residues. The CDR3 DNA sequence: TGTGCCAGCAGTTTTGCTAGCGGTGGGAATGAGCAGTTCTTC. Amino acid sequence: CASSFASGGNEQFF.